The source of this TCR beta chain is a study of blood T cell repertoires in COVID-19. The CDR3 loop spans 13 amino acids. The V end lost 3 bases, the J end lost 6 bases, and 12 bases lay between the germline ends. Germline V lookup: CDR1 SGHDT, CDR2 YYEEEE. The data were produced by immunoSEQ multiplex PCR, yet TCRdb's version contains in-frame clones alone and is incomplete. The repertoire includes some 170,000 clones, 85% to 90% of them detected once, and under 8% sits in the top ten. Sequencing used PBMCs or T cells enriched from blood (not recorded which). This chain links TRBV5-6 with TRBJ1-2, with a weak D call TRBD1 (6 bases). The TCR originated in a man between 40 and 49 years old who had recovered from COVID-19. Here the CDR3 reads CASSSGGGNGYTF. Written as DNA, the CDR3 is TGTGCCAGCAGCTCGGGAGGGGGGAATGGCTACACCTTC.